This T cell receptor beta chain was identified during a study of cytomegalovirus exposure and HLA in healthy donors. Findings and limits, study-wide: Researchers counted around 180 TCR beta chains as cytomegalovirus-associated. Many donors carried some public TCRs, although rarity characterized most TCR sequences.

PCR involved 60 Vbeta and 13 Jbeta primers. Measured with immunoSEQ multiplex PCR; TCRdb has only the in-frame clones, and not every one. Altogether about 140,000 clones are present, over 60% being singletons, with the ten largest covering approximately 4.9%. CDR1 is SNHLY, CDR2 FYNNEI, per germline. With V trimmed by 7 bases and J by 6 bases, 6 bases remained unmatched. CDR3 length: 13 amino acids. On this clone: Its specificity is not known.

The rearrangement links TRBV2 to TRBJ1-1; 9 bases match TRBD1. This clonotype originated in a woman between 50 and 59 years old in good health and CMV-seronegative. The sample was PBMCs. In nucleotides, the CDR3 is TGTGCCAGCAACTCCGGGACAGGGTCTGAAGCTTTCTTT. Translation: CASNSGTGSEAFF. The full variable domain, completed using reference TRBV2 and TRBJ1-1, is EPEVTQTPSHQVTQMGQEVILRCVPISNHLYFYWYRQILGQKVEFLVSFYNNEISEKSEIFDDQFSVERPDGSNFTLKIRSTKLEDSAMYFCASNSGTGSEAFFGQGTRLTVV.